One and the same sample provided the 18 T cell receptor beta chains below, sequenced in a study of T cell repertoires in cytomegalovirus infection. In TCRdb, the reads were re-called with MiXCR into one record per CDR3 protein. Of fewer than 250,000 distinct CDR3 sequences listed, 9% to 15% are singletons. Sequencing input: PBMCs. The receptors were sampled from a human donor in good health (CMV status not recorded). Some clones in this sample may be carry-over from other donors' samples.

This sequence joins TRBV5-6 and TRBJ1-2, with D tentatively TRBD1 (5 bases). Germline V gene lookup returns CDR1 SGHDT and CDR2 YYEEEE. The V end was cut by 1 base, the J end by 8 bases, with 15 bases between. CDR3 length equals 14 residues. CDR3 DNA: TGTGCCAGCAGCTTGTTCCGGGGGGGAGGCGGCTACACCTTC. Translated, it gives CASSLFRGGGGYTF.

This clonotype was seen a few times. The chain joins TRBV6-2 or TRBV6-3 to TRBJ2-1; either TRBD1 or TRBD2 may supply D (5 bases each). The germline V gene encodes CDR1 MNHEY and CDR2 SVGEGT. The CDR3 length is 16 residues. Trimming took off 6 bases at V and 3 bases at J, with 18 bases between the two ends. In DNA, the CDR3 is TGTGCCAGCAGGAACCCAGGGCCCGGGGTCTACAATGAGCAGTTCTTC. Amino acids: CASRNPGPGVYNEQFF.

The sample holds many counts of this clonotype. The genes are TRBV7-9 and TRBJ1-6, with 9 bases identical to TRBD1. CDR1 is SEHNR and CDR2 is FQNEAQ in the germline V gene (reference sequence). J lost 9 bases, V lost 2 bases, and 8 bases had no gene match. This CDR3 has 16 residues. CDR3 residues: CASSLHDRGASSPLHF. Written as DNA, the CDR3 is TGTGCCAGCAGCTTACATGACAGGGGGGCGAGTTCACCCCTCCACTTT. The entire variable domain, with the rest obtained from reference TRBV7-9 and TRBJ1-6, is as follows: DTGVSQNPRHKITKRGQNVTFRCDPISEHNRLYWYRQTLGQGPEFLTYFQNEAQLEKSRLLSDRFSAERPKGSFSTLEIQRTEQGDSAMYLCASSLHDRGASSPLHFGNGTRLTVT.

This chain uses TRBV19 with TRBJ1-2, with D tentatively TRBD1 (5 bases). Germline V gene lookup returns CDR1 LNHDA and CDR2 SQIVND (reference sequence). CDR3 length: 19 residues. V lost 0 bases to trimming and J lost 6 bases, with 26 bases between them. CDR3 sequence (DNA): TGTGCCAGTAGTATAGATCCCCCAGCGACAGTCGGCTCGAAAGATGGCTACACCTTC. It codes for CASSIDPPATVGSKDGYTF.

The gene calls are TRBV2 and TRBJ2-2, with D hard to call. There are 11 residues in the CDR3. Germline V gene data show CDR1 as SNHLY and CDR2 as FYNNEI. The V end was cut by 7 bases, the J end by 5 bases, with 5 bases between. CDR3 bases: TGTGCCAGCAAAAGTACCGGGGAGCTGTTTTTT. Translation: CASKSTGELFF. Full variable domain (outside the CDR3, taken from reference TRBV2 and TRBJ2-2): EPEVTQTPSHQVTQMGQEVILRCVPISNHLYFYWYRQILGQKVEFLVSFYNNEISEKSEIFDDQFSVERPDGSNFTLKIRSTKLEDSAMYFCASKSTGELFFGEGSRLTVL.

The CDR3 sequence is CASSSSGTSGREETQYF. DNA of the CDR3: TGTGCCAGCAGTTCCAGCGGGACTAGCGGTAGGGAAGAGACCCAGTACTTC. The rearrangement joins TRBV28 to TRBJ2-5; 11 nucleotides agree with TRBD2. From germline, CDR1 is MDHEN and CDR2 SYDVKM. The CDR3 extends over 17 amino acids. After removal of 4 bases from V and 3 bases from J, the junction contained 10 bases not matched to a gene. Supplemented by reference TRBV28 and TRBJ2-5, the full variable domain reads DVKVTQSSRYLVKRTGEKVFLECVQDMDHENMFWYRQDPGLGLRLIYFSYDVKMKEKGDIPEGYSVSREKKERFSLILESASTNQTSMYLCASSSSGTSGREETQYFGPGTRLLVL.

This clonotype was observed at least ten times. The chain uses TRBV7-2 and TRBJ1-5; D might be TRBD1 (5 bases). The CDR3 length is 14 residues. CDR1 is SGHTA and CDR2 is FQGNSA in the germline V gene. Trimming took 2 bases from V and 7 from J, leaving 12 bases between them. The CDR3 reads CASSLTGGKQPQHF. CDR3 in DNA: TGTGCCAGCAGCTTAACTGGGGGTAAGCAGCCCCAGCATTTT.

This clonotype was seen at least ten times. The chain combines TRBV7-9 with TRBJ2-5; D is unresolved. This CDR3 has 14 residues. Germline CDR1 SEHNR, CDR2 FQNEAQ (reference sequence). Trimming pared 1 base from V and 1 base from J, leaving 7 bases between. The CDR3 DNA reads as TGTGCCAGCAGCTTAGTGGCTACCCAAGAGACCCAGTACTTC. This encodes CASSLVATQETQYF.

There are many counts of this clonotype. The DNA for the CDR3 is TGTGCCAGCAGCTTAGCGGACAATCAGCCCCAGCATTTT. The encoded protein is CASSLADNQPQHF. The genes are TRBV7-2 and TRBJ1-5, with D hard to call. This CDR3 comprises 13 residues. V lost 0 bases to trimming and J lost 3 bases, with 3 bases between them. Germline V gene sequence: CDR1 SGHTA, CDR2 FQGNSA. Filled out from reference TRBV7-2 and TRBJ1-5, the complete variable domain reads GAGVSQSPSNKVTEKGKDVELRCDPISGHTALYWYRQSLGQGLEFLIYFQGNSAPDKSGLPSDRFSAERTGGSVSTLTIQRTQQEDSAVYLCASSLADNQPQHFGDGTRLSIL.

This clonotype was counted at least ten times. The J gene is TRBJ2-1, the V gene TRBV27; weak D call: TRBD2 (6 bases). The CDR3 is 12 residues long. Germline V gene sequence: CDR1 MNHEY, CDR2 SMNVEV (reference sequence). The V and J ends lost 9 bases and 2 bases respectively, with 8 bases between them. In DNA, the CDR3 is TGTGCCAGTAGGAGGGCCTACAATGAGCAGTTCTTC. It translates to CASRRAYNEQFF.

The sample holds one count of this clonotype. The CDR3 DNA follows: TGCAGCAGAAGCGGGACCTCGGGTGAGCAGTACTTC. Its translation: CSRSGTSGEQYF. This chain links TRBV20-1 with TRBJ2-7, with 7 nucleotides matching TRBD2. The CDR3 sequence is 12 residues long. Germline loops: CDR1 DFQATT, CDR2 SNEGSKA (reference sequence).

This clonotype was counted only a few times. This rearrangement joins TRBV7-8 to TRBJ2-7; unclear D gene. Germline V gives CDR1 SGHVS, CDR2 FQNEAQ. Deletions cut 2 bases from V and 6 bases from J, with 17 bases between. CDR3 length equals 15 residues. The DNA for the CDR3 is TGTGCCAGCAGCTTAAACTCTCCGGCCACGGGCGAGCAGTACTTC. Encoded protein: CASSLNSPATGEQYF. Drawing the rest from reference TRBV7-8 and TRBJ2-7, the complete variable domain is GAGVSQSPRYKVAKRGQDVALRCDPISGHVSLFWYQQALGQGPEFLTYFQNEAQLDKSGLPSDRFFAERPEGSVSTLKIQRTQQEDSAVYLCASSLNSPATGEQYFGPGTRLTVT.

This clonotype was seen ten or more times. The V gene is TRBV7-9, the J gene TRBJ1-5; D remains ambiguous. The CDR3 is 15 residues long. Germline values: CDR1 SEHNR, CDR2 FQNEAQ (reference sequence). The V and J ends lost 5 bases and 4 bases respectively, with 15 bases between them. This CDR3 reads CASSHGSEINQPQHF. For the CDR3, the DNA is TGTGCCAGCAGCCACGGTAGTGAGATAAATCAGCCCCAGCATTTT.

The CDR3 spells CASSVYRQSGELFF. The CDR3 DNA sequence: TGTGCCAGCAGCGTATACAGACAGTCCGGGGAGCTGTTTTTT. The gene calls are TRBV14 and TRBJ2-2; TRBD1 is a possible D gene (5 bases). V lost 5 bases and J 6 bases, leaving 13 bases between the germline ends. CDR1 is SGHDN, CDR2 FVKESK, per germline. The CDR3 runs to 14 residues.

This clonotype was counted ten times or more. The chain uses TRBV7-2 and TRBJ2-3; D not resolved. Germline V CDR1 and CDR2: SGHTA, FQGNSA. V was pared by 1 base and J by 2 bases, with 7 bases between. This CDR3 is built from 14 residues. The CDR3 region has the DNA TGTGCCAGCAGCTTAGGGCAAACCACAGATACGCAGTATTTT. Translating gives CASSLGQTTDTQYF.

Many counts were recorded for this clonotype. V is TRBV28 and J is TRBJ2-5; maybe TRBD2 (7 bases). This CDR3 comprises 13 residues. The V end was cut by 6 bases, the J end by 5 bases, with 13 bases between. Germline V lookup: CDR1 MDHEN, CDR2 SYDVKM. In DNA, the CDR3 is TGTGCCAGCAGCTTGGGGGGGCTGGAGACCCAGTACTTC. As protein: CASSLGGLETQYF.

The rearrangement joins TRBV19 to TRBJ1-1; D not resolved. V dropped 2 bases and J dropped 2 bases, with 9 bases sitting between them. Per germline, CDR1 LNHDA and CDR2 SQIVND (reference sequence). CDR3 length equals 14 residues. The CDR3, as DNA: TGTGCCAGTAGTATATTTGTGGATAACACTGAAGCTTTCTTT. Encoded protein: CASSIFVDNTEAFF.

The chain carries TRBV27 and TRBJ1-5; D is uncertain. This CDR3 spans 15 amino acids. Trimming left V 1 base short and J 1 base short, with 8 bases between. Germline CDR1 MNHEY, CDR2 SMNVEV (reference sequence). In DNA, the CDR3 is TGTGCCAGCAGTTTATTGGGAGAAAGCAATCAGCCCCAGCATTTT. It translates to CASSLLGESNQPQHF.